The 27 T cell receptor beta chains given below trace back to one sample, sequenced in a study of control samples from healthy donors and cancer patients. TCRdb's copy holds only in-frame clones and misses some; the assay was immunoSEQ multiplex PCR. The data contain some 64,000 clones, about 90% of them singletons. Sequenced sample: PBMCs. These receptors originate from a woman aged 45 to 65 with head and neck cancer.

The rearrangement links TRBV14 to TRBJ2-2; D is ambiguous. From germline, CDR1 is SGHDN and CDR2 FVKESK. The CDR3 is 16 residues long. V was shortened by 2 bases and J by 4 bases, with 14 bases between the two germline ends. CDR3 amino acids: CASSQKTRLSTGELFF. The CDR3 nucleotides read TGTGCCAGCAGCCAAAAGACGAGATTGTCCACCGGGGAGCTGTTTTTT.

This sequence joins TRBV9 and TRBJ2-3, with 7 bases fitting TRBD1. The germline CDR1 and CDR2 sequences are SGDLS and YYNGEE. The ends lost 0 bases at V and 3 bases at J; junction bases unmatched: 4. The CDR3 totals 15 residues. The CDR3 nucleotides read TGTGCCAGCAGCGTAGAAGGGGGCAGTACAGATACGCAGTATTTT. Translated: CASSVEGGSTDTQYF.

The chain uses TRBV2 and TRBJ1-6, with D unclear. The CDR3 extends over 15 amino acids. V dropped 2 bases and J dropped 7 bases, with 12 bases sitting between them. From germline, CDR1 is SNHLY and CDR2 FYNNEI. CDR3: CASSELVPRNSPLHF. The CDR3 nucleotides read TGTGCCAGCAGTGAATTGGTACCGCGGAATTCACCCCTCCACTTT.

This chain uses TRBV6-6 with TRBJ1-1, with TRBD1 identical over 10 bases. CDR1 is MNHNY and CDR2 is SVGAGI in the germline V gene (reference sequence). The V gene end was trimmed by 4 bases and the J gene end by 12 bases; junction bases not matched to a gene: 5. This CDR3 is built from 12 residues. The CDR3 loop reads CASSSDRGSTFF. For the CDR3, the DNA is TGTGCCAGCAGTTCGGACAGGGGGAGTACTTTCTTT.

The chain links TRBV7-8 to TRBJ2-1; no clear D. The CDR3 covers 15 residues. Germline lookup yields CDR1 SGHVS and CDR2 FQNEAQ. The V end lost 6 bases, the J end lost 3 bases, and 15 bases lay between the germline ends. For the CDR3, the DNA is TGTGCCAGCAGTCTTACGAGACACAACTACAATGAGCAGTTCTTC. Its protein product is CASSLTRHNYNEQFF.

The chain employs TRBV10-1 and TRBJ1-4; a possible D gene is TRBD1 (5 bases). The germline V gene has CDR1 WNHNN and CDR2 SYGVQD (reference sequence). V was pared by 3 bases and J by 0 bases, with 17 bases between. This CDR3 comprises 18 residues. CDR3 sequence: CASSDLTRDGATNEKLFF. The DNA of the CDR3 is TGCGCCAGCAGTGACCTTACTCGGGACGGAGCAACTAATGAAAAACTGTTTTTT.

CDR3 loop: CASSPWGANVLTF. The CDR3 region has the DNA TGTGCCAGCAGTCCATGGGGGGCCAACGTCCTGACTTTC. The gene calls are TRBV27 and TRBJ2-6; D uncertain. This CDR3 is 13 amino acids long. Trimming took off 5 bases at V and 4 bases at J, with 6 bases between the two ends. Looked up from germline, CDR1 is MNHEY and CDR2 is SMNVEV (reference sequence).

The chain couples TRBV6-2 or TRBV6-3 to TRBJ2-3; 8 bases map to TRBD2. Germline CDR1 is MNHEY and CDR2 is SVGEGT. The CDR3 contains 14 residues. Trimming at V came to 2 bases and at J to 5 bases, leaving 3 bases not matched to a gene. In nucleotides, the CDR3 is TGTGCCAGCAGTTACAGCGGGGGTCTAGATACGCAGTATTTT. Protein: CASSYSGGLDTQYF.

The V and J genes are TRBV5-6 and TRBJ2-2; 8 positions agree with TRBD2. The CDR3 runs to 16 residues. V lost 0 bases and J lost 3; bases outside the gene matches: 4. Germline loops: CDR1 SGHDT, CDR2 YYEEEE. This CDR3 reads CASSLVRGGYTGELFF. For the CDR3, the DNA is TGTGCCAGCAGCTTGGTCCGGGGGGGATACACCGGGGAGCTGTTTTTT. Combining the CDR3 with reference TRBV5-6 and TRBJ2-2 gives the whole variable domain DAGVTQSPTHLIKTRGQQVTLRCSPKSGHDTVSWYQQALGQGPQFIFQYYEEEERQRGNFPDRFSGHQFPNYSSELNVNALLLGDSALYLCASSLVRGGYTGELFFGEGSRLTVL.

The J gene is TRBJ2-7, the V gene TRBV30; 7 nucleotides align to TRBD1. Germline CDR1 GTSNPN, CDR2 SVGIG (reference sequence). The CDR3 length is 11 residues. Trimming at V came to 5 bases and at J to 5 bases, leaving 3 bases not matched to a gene. CDR3 nucleotide sequence: TGTGCCTGGGGGACAGTCGACGAGCAGTACTTC. This encodes CAWGTVDEQYF.

The chain recombines TRBV12-2 with TRBJ1-2. TRBV12-2 is a pseudogene locus. The CDR3 totals 16 residues. The CDR3 DNA follows: TGTGCAAGTCGCCTTCCCAGTCCCCTGCGGGACTATGGCTACACCTTC. It encodes CASRLPSPLRDYGYTF.

The V and J genes are TRBV18 and TRBJ1-6; D perhaps matches TRBD1 (5 bases). The germline V gene has CDR1 KGHSH and CDR2 LQKENI. The CDR3 loop spans 15 amino acids. Trimming stripped 0 bases from V and 7 bases from J, with 10 bases between. The CDR3 DNA reads as TGTGCCAGCTCACCACCGGCGGGGGAGAATTCACCCCTCCACTTT. Translated, it gives CASSPPAGENSPLHF.

CDR3 sequence (DNA): TGTGCCAGCAGTGAAGGTACCCTAGCGGGGTCCGCCAATGAGCAGTTCTTC. Amino acids: CASSEGTLAGSANEQFF. V gene TRBV2 combines with J gene TRBJ2-1; 9 bases fit TRBD2. V shed 1 base, J shed 6 bases, and the junction held 10 bases outside the gene matches. CDR1 is SNHLY, CDR2 FYNNEI, per germline. The CDR3 runs to 17 residues.

This clone was detected only a few times. This chain joins TRBV4-3 and TRBJ2-6; TRBD2 is a possible D gene (6 bases). Germline lookup yields CDR1 LGHNA and CDR2 YSLEER. The CDR3 length is 16 residues. The V and J ends lost 0 bases and 2 bases respectively, with 8 bases between them. Here the CDR3 DNA reads TGCGCCAGCAGCCAAGACGGAGGGACTGGGGCCAACGTCCTGACTTTC. It translates to CASSQDGGTGANVLTF.

This clone has only a few counts. The gene calls are TRBV5-6 and TRBJ1-1; D gene unclear. The germline V and J ends were trimmed by 4 bases and 3 bases, with 7 bases remaining between them. Germline V gene lookup returns CDR1 SGHDT and CDR2 YYEEEE. The CDR3 totals 12 residues. The CDR3 region has the DNA TGTGCCAGCAGCACGACACACACTGAAGCTTTCTTT. Translation gives CASSTTHTEAFF.

The chain uses TRBV4-2 and TRBJ2-5; D may correspond to TRBD1 or TRBD2 (6 bases each). This CDR3 has 15 residues. The germline V gene encodes CDR1 LGHNA and CDR2 YNFKEQ. V gave up 4 bases and J gave up 4 bases, with 16 bases separating them. The CDR3 loop reads CASSRLGGGGETQYF. In nucleotides, the CDR3 is TGTGCCAGCAGCCGATTAGGAGGAGGGGGAGAGACCCAGTACTTC.

V and J are TRBV29-1 and TRBJ2-5; D is undetermined. The CDR3 length is 12 residues. Germline values: CDR1 SQVTM, CDR2 ANQGSEA. V dropped 3 bases and J dropped 2 bases, with 7 bases sitting between them. Here the CDR3 reads CSVERSQETQYF. The CDR3 DNA is TGCAGCGTTGAGAGGTCGCAAGAGACCCAGTACTTC.

The chain links TRBV27 to TRBJ1-3, with D perhaps TRBD1 (5 bases). CDR1 MNHEY and CDR2 SMNVEV come from the germline V gene (reference sequence). The V gene lost 5 bases and the J gene lost 0 bases, with 8 bases spanning the gap. CDR3 size: 14 residues. CDR3 sequence (DNA): TGTGCCAGCAGTCGGGGGGTCTCTGGAAACACCATATATTTT. Amino acids: CASSRGVSGNTIYF.

This chain joins TRBV20-1 and TRBJ2-1, with TRBD2 matching over 8 bases. V lost 3 bases to trimming and J lost 8 bases; unmatched junction nucleotides: 15. This CDR3 spans 16 amino acids. Germline loops: CDR1 DFQATT, CDR2 SNEGSKA (reference sequence). This CDR3 is CSASAGGPTLSYEQFF. CDR3 coding DNA: TGCAGTGCTAGTGCGGGGGGACCAACCCTATCCTATGAGCAGTTCTTC.

This rearrangement joins TRBV6-5 to TRBJ1-6, with D hard to call. The germline V gene encodes CDR1 MNHEY and CDR2 SVGAGI. The V end lost 6 bases, the J end lost 7 bases, and 13 bases lay between the germline ends. The CDR3 sequence is 14 residues long. The CDR3 protein is CASSIRDGNSPLHF. The CDR3, as DNA: TGTGCCAGCAGCATCCGAGACGGCAATTCACCCCTCCACTTT.

The V and J genes are TRBV10-2 and TRBJ1-1; 7 bases are shared with TRBD1. After removal of 6 bases from V and 4 bases from J, the junction contained 11 bases not matched to a gene. The CDR3 length is 15 residues. Germline V lookup: CDR1 WSHSY, CDR2 SAAADI. CDR3 protein: CASSAPRGTGTEAFF. DNA for the CDR3: TGCGCCAGCAGCGCACCCAGGGGGACGGGCACTGAAGCTTTCTTT.

The rearrangement uses TRBV27 and TRBJ2-6; possibly TRBD1 or TRBD2 for D (5 bases each). This CDR3 has 16 residues. Trimming pared 5 bases from V and 0 bases from J, leaving 11 bases between. Germline CDR1 MNHEY, CDR2 SMNVEV (reference sequence). CDR3 residues: CASSGTDFSGANVLTF. DNA of the CDR3: TGTGCCAGCAGTGGGACCGACTTCTCTGGGGCCAACGTCCTGACTTTC. Looking up the rest from reference TRBV27 and TRBJ2-6 gives the full variable domain: EAQVTQNPRYLITVTGKKLTVTCSQNMNHEYMSWYRQDPGLGLRQIYYSMNVEVTDKGDVPEGYKVSRKEKRNFPLILESPSPNQTSLYFCASSGTDFSGANVLTFGAGSRLTVL.

The V and J genes are TRBV6-5 and TRBJ1-5, with D unclear. V shed 5 bases and J shed 0 bases, with 5 bases lying between them. Germline CDR1 MNHEY, CDR2 SVGAGI. The CDR3 totals 13 residues. CDR3 bases: TGTGCCAGCAGTCCGGATAGCAATCAGCCCCAGCATTTT. This translates into CASSPDSNQPQHF.

The genes are TRBV5-1 and TRBJ2-7, with 12 bases identical to TRBD1. Germline CDR1 and CDR2: SGHRS and YFSETQ. The trim removed 4 bases at V and 6 bases at J, leaving 5 bases unmatched. CDR3 size: 14 residues. As DNA, the CDR3 is TGCGCCAGCAGCGAGACGGGACAGGGGGCCGAGCAGTACTTC. Translating it yields CASSETGQGAEQYF. Full variable domain (outside the CDR3, taken from reference TRBV5-1 and TRBJ2-7): KAGVTQTPRYLIKTRGQQVTLSCSPISGHRSVSWYQQTPGQGLQFLFEYFSETQRNKGNFPGRFSGRQFSNSRSEMNVSTLELGDSALYLCASSETGQGAEQYFGPGTRLTVT.

V usage is TRBV30 and J usage is TRBJ1-6; 7 bases agree with TRBD1. J was trimmed by 7 bases and V by 5 bases; bases with no gene match: 5. Germline V CDR1 and CDR2: GTSNPN, SVGIG (reference sequence). The CDR3 covers 13 residues. This CDR3 reads CAWGGQSNSPLHF. Here the CDR3 DNA reads TGTGCCTGGGGGGGACAGTCCAATTCACCCCTCCACTTT.

In its sample, this clone ranks as medium-sized. The chain employs TRBV29-1 and TRBJ1-2; 10 nucleotides align to TRBD1. The CDR3 spans 14 residues. From germline, CDR1 is SQVTM and CDR2 ANQGSEA. The J segment lost 5 bases and the V segment lost 2 bases, leaving 5 bases of the junction unmatched. The CDR3 loop reads CSVELTGGAYGYTF. CDR3 nucleotide sequence: TGCAGCGTTGAACTGACAGGGGGCGCGTATGGCTACACCTTC.

This sequence joins TRBV4-2 and TRBJ2-1; 7 bases are a match to TRBD1. V trimming: 2 bases; J trimming: 0 bases; junction bases outside the gene matches: 4. This CDR3 comprises 16 residues. CDR1 is LGHNA, CDR2 YNFKEQ, per germline. CDR3 amino acids: CASSQFQGDSYNEQFF. The DNA for the CDR3 is TGTGCCAGCAGCCAATTTCAGGGGGACTCCTACAATGAGCAGTTCTTC.